Listed below are T cell receptor beta chains from one sample, sequenced in a study of blood T cells in healthy people across ages. TCRdb re-derived calls from the 5' RACE reads in MiXCR, one entry per CDR3 protein. The table lists some 900,000 distinct CDR3 sequences, roughly 48% of them singletons. The source material was blood. The source is a man aged 30 to 45 in good health. The CDR3 runs from the conserved cysteine through the conserved F or W. The order of the fields is CDR3 length, V gene, CDR3 protein.

15 | TRBV10-3 | CAIRDTGSSYNEQFF
17 | TRBV4-2 | CASSQEAGAIYSYEQYF
15 | TRBV6-1 | CASSEIDRITYGYTF
15 | TRBV29-1 | CSVEGVRSANTEAFF
14 | TRBV12-3/TRBV12-4 | CASRTGGVSQPQHF
13 | TRBV5-1 | CASSLIPGTEAFF
11 | TRBV9 | CASTGPGGYTF
14 | TRBV2 | CASRGPSSTDTQYF
13 | TRBV11-2 | CASSPAPELYQHF
16 | TRBV5-6 | CASSFRGLHSNQPQHF
14 | TRBV10-3 | CAISDGGGNQPQHF
13 | TRBV9 | CASSPTVRDGYTF
14 | TRBV7-9 | CASSLSDRAIEQYF
15 | TRBV7-9 | CASSFYNSRTDTQYF
15 | TRBV5-1 | CASSSTGLPTYEQYF
13 | TRBV29-1 | CSGTRVLTGELFF
18 | TRBV4-2 | CASSQDWHPGAPYNEQFF
14 | TRBV27 | CAGADGQLNYGYTF
16 | TRBV4-2 | CASSLQGGRNTGELFF
13 | TRBV6-5 | CASSRDRIYEQYF
15 | TRBV11-2 | CASSPGGWGTDTQYF
13 | TRBV29-1 | CSVEGQGYNEQFF
15 | TRBV5-1 | CASSSWTGGPYEQYF
16 | TRBV7-6 | CASSSVGLATHNEQFF
16 | TRBV25-1 | CASSDDSTLANYGYTF
15 | TRBV20-1 | CSARDQETGTDTQYF
13 | TRBV7-9 | CASSLGLVAEAFF
16 | TRBV20-1 | CSAKGPTADPFYGYTF
15 | TRBV20-1 | CSARARQGSAYEQYF
12 | TRBV11-3 | CASSQGYNEQFF
14 | TRBV20-1 | CSARVTVYNSPLHF
14 | TRBV2 | CASIQGGTYNEQFF
12 | TRBV29-1 | CSVEGTDNVLTF
15 | TRBV27 | CASSPTGGADTEAFF
16 | TRBV6-6 | CASSSSPGGSTDTQYF
15 | TRBV29-1 | CSVVRRGGPSYEQYF
13 | TRBV9 | CASSVWGQETQYF
14 | TRBV28 | CASSFWQGGYEQYF
16 | TRBV12-3/TRBV12-4 | CASSLAKPSSYNEQFF
15 | TRBV11-1 | CASSLARGLWYEQYF
16 | TRBV12-3/TRBV12-4 | CASRGTGTGLVQPQHF
14 | TRBV9 | CASTQGVTQETQYF
13 | TRBV10-3 | CAIRRELTDTQYF
13 | TRBV30 | CAWSVNQGGDYTF